This entry features one TCR beta chain sequence. What it binds is not known. There are 14 residues in the CDR3. Germline CDR1 KGHSH, CDR2 LQKENI. The V gene lost 3 bases and the J gene lost 4 bases, with 10 bases spanning the gap. CDR3 regions were amplified by Arm-PCR using iRepertoire HTBI primers to build TCR beta libraries. TCRdb re-derived calls from the multiplex PCR reads in MiXCR, one entry per CDR3 protein. The table records a few hundred thousand distinct CDR3 sequences, 20% to 25% of them present only once. The sample originates from a study of regulatory T cells in long-lasting Graves disease. The study, taken as a whole, reports: Persistent-disease Graves' patients showed less TCR diversity than new cases. Newly diagnosed disease favored TRBV20-1 and TRBJ2-1 over persistent disease.

Stated time point: newly diagnosed GD, antithyroid drugs for less than 3 months. The TCR library was made from RNA extracted from PBMCs. American Thyroid Association guidelines defined how Graves' disease was diagnosed. The sample consisted of peripheral blood mononuclear cells (PBMCs), taken at new diagnosis, from a patient treated with antithyroid drugs. V is TRBV18 and J is TRBJ1-5; tentative D call: TRBD1 (6 bases). The receptor was derived from a female donor with Graves disease. CDR3 nucleotides: TGTGCCAGCTCACCTCAGGGGCCAAATCAGCCCCAGCATTTT. This sequence encodes CASSPQGPNQPQHF.